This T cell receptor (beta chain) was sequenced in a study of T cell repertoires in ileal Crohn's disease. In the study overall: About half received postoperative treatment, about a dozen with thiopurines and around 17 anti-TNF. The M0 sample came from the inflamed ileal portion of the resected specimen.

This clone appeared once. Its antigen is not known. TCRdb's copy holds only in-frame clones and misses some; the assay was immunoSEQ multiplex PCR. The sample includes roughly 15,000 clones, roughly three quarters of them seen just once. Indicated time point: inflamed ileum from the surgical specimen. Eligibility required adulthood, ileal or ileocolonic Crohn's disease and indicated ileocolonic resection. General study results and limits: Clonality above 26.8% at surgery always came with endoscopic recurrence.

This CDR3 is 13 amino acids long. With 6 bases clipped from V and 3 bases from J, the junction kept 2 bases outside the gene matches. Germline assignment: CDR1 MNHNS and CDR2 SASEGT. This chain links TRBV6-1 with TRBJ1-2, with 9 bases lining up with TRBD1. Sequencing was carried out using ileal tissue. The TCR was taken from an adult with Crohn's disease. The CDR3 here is CASSHRGHYGYTF. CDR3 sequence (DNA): TGTGCCAGCAGCCACAGGGGGCACTATGGCTACACCTTC.